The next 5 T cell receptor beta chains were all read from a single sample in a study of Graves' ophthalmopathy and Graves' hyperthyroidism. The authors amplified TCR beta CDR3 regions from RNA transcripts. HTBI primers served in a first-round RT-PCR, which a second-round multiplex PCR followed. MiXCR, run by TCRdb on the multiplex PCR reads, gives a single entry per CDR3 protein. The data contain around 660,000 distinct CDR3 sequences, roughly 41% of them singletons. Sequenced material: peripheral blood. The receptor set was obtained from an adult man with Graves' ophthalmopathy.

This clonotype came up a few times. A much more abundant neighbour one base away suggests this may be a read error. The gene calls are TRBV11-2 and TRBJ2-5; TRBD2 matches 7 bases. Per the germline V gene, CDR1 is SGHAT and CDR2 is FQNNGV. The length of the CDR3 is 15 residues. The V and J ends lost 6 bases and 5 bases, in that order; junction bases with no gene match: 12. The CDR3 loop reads CASSDRGSGSETQYF. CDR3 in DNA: TGTGCCAGCAGTGATAGGGGTAGCGGGTCTGAGACCCAGTACTTC.

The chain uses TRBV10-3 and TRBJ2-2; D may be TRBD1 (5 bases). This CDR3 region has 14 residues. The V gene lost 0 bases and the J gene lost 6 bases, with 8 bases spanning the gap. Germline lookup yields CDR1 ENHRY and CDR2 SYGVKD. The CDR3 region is CAISESEGAGELFF. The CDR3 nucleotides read TGTGCCATCAGTGAGTCTGAAGGGGCCGGGGAGCTGTTTTTT.

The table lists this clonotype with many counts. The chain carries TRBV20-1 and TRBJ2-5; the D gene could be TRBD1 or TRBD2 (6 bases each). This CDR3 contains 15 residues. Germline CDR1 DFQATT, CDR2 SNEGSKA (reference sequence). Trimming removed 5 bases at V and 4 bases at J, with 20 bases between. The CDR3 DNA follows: TGCAGTGCTGGGGAGACGGGGGCGCGACGAGAGACCCAGTACTTC. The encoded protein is CSAGETGARRETQYF.

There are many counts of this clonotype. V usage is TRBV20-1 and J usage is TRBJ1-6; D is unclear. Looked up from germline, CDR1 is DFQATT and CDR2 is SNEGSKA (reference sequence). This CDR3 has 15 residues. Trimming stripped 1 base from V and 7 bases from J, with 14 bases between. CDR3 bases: TGCAGTGCTAGAGTTGCCGGTGATACGAATTCACCCCTCCACTTT. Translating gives CSARVAGDTNSPLHF.

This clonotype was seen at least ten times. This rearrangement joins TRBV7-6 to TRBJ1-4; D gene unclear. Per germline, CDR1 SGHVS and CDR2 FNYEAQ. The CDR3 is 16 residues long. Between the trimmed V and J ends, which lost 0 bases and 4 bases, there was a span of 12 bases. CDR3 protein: CASSLAGKGVNEKLFF. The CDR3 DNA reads TGTGCCAGCAGCTTAGCGGGGAAGGGAGTTAATGAAAAACTGTTTTTT.